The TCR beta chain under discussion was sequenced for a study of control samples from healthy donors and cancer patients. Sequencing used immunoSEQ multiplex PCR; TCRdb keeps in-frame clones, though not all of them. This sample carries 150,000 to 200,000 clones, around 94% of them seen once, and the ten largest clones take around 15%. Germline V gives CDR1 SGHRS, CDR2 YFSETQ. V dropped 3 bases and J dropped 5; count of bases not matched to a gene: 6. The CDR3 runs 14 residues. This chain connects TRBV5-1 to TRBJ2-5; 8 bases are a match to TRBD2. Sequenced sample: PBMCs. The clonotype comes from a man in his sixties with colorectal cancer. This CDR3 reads CASSSAGGQETQYF. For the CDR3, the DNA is TGCGCCAGCAGCTCCGCGGGGGGCCAGGAGACCCAGTACTTC.